This T cell receptor beta chain comes out of a study of blood T cell repertoires in COVID-19. Study-level information: From the United States, Italy and Spain came samples of acute and convalescent COVID-19. Sources were T cells, B-cell-depleted T cells, or PBMCs; the material itself was cDNA or gDNA.

Authors' methods: Amplification from reference gene primers served as the basis for estimated nucleated cell counts. The method was immunoSEQ multiplex PCR; TCRdb's version includes in-frame clones alone and lacks a portion of them. V, J and clone size are those of that table, while D and trimming were read from the DNA. The sample lists hundreds of thousands of clones; over 75% were seen once. The CDR3 loop spans 13 amino acids. The germline V gene encodes CDR1 SGHAT and CDR2 FQNNGV. The V end was cut by 6 bases, the J end by 1 base, with 10 bases between. V and J are TRBV11-2 and TRBJ2-7; D call uncertain. The source is a woman in her 50s who had recovered from COVID-19. The sequenced material came from peripheral blood. CDR3 sequence: CASSSTPSYEQYF. The CDR3 coding sequence is TGTGCCAGCAGTTCGACACCATCCTACGAGCAGTACTTC. The full variable domain, in which reference TRBV11-2 and TRBJ2-7 provide the parts outside the CDR3, is EAGVAQSPRYKIIEKRQSVAFWCNPISGHATLYWYQQILGQGPKLLIQFQNNGVVDDSQLPKDRFSAERLKGVDSTLKIQPAKLEDSAVYLCASSSTPSYEQYFGPGTRLTVT.